This T cell receptor beta chain was recovered during a study of T cell repertoires in cytomegalovirus infection. On the study more broadly: Public TCR beta signatures provided an indication of both CMV infection and a matching HLA type.

MiXCR was run by TCRdb on the reads, yielding one entry per CDR3 protein. Altogether about 180,000 distinct CDR3 sequences are present, around 15% being singletons, with the ten largest covering roughly 30%. Looked up from germline, CDR1 is DFQATT and CDR2 is SNEGSKA (reference sequence). The V segment lost 1 base and the J segment 8 bases; nucleotides outside the gene matches: 12. The CDR3 spans 15 residues. This clonotype turned up a few times. The target antigen is unknown. Findings and caveats of the study: Using cumulative public TCR beta family frequency, the authors identified those who carried CMV together with the relevant HLA.

J is TRBJ2-5 and V is TRBV20-1; 8 nucleotides align to TRBD2. Specimen: PBMCs. The clonotype was recovered from a human donor in good health (CMV status not recorded). Some clones in this sample may be carry-over from other donors' samples. The CDR3 spells CSARAAGLAPRTQYF. For the CDR3, the DNA is TGCAGTGCTAGAGCCGCCGGACTAGCTCCTCGTACCCAGTACTTC.